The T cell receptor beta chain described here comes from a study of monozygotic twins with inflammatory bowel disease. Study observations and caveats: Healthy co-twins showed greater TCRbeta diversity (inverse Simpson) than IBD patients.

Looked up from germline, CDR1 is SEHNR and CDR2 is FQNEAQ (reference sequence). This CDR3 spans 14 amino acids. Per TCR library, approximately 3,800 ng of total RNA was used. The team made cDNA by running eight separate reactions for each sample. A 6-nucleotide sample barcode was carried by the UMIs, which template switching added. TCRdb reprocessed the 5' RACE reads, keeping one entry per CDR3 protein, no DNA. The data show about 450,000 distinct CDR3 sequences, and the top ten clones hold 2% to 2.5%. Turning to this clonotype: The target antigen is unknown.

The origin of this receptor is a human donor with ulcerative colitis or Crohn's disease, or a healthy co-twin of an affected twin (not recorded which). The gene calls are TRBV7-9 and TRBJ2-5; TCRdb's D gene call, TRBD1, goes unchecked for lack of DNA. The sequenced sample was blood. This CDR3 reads CASSIRQPQETQYF.